A selection of T cell receptor beta chains follows, all from one sample in a study of T cell responses to AZD1222 COVID-19 vaccine. TCRdb's copy holds only in-frame clones and misses some; the assay was immunoSEQ multiplex PCR. The table shows approximately 120,000 clones, with about 88% occurring only once. Source: peripheral blood, taken 28 days after the second AZD1222 dose. The receptor set was obtained from an adult who received the AZD1222 COVID-19 vaccine. Each CDR3 is given with its conserved first and last residue. The D gene is left open where the match is weak. Clone size, where shown, is once, few, many, or a class for clones that have expanded.

CASSPTRAGALEQYF	TGCGCCAGCAGCCCGACTAGGGCAGGGGCCCTCGAGCAGTACTTC	.	TRBV5-1	TRBJ2-7	.
CASSLGTSGSSYNEQFF	TGTGCCAGCAGCTTAGGGACTAGCGGGAGCTCCTACAATGAGCAGTTCTTC	.	TRBV11-2	TRBJ2-1	TRBD2
CASSLRQGAQPQHF	TGTGCCAGCAGCTTGCGGCAGGGAGCCCAGCCCCAGCATTTT	.	TRBV5-6	TRBJ1-5	.
CASHMGLRLNEQFF	TGTGCCAGCCACATGGGACTACGATTAAATGAGCAGTTCTTC	.	TRBV7-2	TRBJ2-1	TRBD2
CASSLNNYGYTF	TGTGCCAGCAGTTTGAACAACTATGGCTACACCTTC	.	TRBV12-3/TRBV12-4	TRBJ1-2	.
CASSKGVVLNYGYTF	TGTGCCAGCAGCAAAGGGGTAGTGCTTAACTATGGCTACACCTTC	.	TRBV21-1	TRBJ1-2	.
CASSWGSGNTIYF	TGTGCCAGCAGCTGGGGCTCTGGAAACACCATATATTTT	.	TRBV9	TRBJ1-3	.
CASSLNSIPGTEAFF	TGCGCCAGCAGCTTGAACAGCATCCCCGGCACGGAAGCTTTCTTT	.	TRBV5-1	TRBJ1-1	.
CASSGTGTRGTGELFF	TGCGCCAGCAGTGGTACCGGGACTAGAGGTACCGGGGAGCTGTTTTTT	.	TRBV10-1	TRBJ2-2	TRBD2
CASSDQGARGNTIYF	TGTGCCAGCAGTGACCAGGGGGCTCGTGGAAACACCATATATTTT	.	TRBV2	TRBJ1-3	TRBD1
CAWSGSYEQYF	TGTGCCTGGAGTGGCTCCTACGAGCAGTACTTC	.	TRBV30	TRBJ2-7	.
CASSLGDSSSNQPQHF	TGTGCCAGCAGCTTAGGGGACAGTTCAAGCAATCAGCCCCAGCATTTT	.	TRBV7-9	TRBJ1-5	TRBD1
CASSQDLATNEKLFF	TGTGCCAGCAGCCAAGACCTCGCAACTAATGAAAAACTGTTTTTT	.	TRBV3-1/TRBV3-2	TRBJ1-4	.
CASSLLQGARNTIYF	TGCGCCAGCAGCTTACTACAGGGGGCCCGAAACACCATATATTTT	once	TRBV5-1	TRBJ1-3	TRBD1